A single sample is the source of the 15 T cell receptor beta chains below, sequenced in a study of blood T cell repertoires in COVID-19. Data came from immunoSEQ multiplex PCR; TCRdb stores just in-frame clones and leaves some out. This table holds 50,000 to 65,000 clones, around 66% found once. Sample: PBMCs or T cells enriched from blood (not recorded which). The receptor set was obtained from a woman aged 55-70 years who had been exposed to COVID-19.

This clone was recorded once. The V gene is TRBV7-8, the J gene TRBJ1-1; D may be TRBD1 (5 bases). The CDR3 spans 14 residues. Looked up from germline, CDR1 is SGHVS and CDR2 is FQNEAQ. Trimming left V 3 bases short and J 3 bases short, with 11 bases between. The CDR3 reads CASSLGRDDTEAFF. In DNA form, the CDR3 reads TGTGCCAGCAGCTTGGGGAGGGACGACACTGAAGCTTTCTTT.

The chain employs TRBV29-1 and TRBJ1-1; perhaps TRBD1 as D (5 bases). The V and J ends lost 7 bases and 1 base respectively, with 13 bases between them. CDR3 size: 13 residues. Germline CDR1 reads SQVTM; CDR2 reads ANQGSEA. DNA for the CDR3: TGCAGCGGGGCGACAGTCAGGAACACTGAAGCTTTCTTT. Translating it yields CSGATVRNTEAFF.

DNA of the CDR3: TGTGCCAGCAGTGAAGCGCTTTATCAGGGAGCTTTCTTT. The encoded protein is CASSEALYQGAFF. The gene calls are TRBV2 and TRBJ1-1; tentative D call: TRBD1 (5 bases). V lost 0 bases to trimming and J lost 10 bases, with 12 bases between them. Germline lookup yields CDR1 SNHLY and CDR2 FYNNEI. This CDR3 comprises 13 residues.

The rearrangement joins TRBV7-2 to TRBJ1-2; TRBD1 agrees at 7 bases. CDR3 size: 14 residues. V lost 5 bases and J lost 2; bases outside the gene matches: 5. The germline CDR1 and CDR2 sequences are SGHTA and FQGNSA. This chain's CDR3 is CASSPDRVNYGYTF. The CDR3 DNA sequence: TGTGCCAGCAGCCCCGACAGGGTCAACTATGGCTACACCTTC. Filled out from reference TRBV7-2 and TRBJ1-2, the complete variable domain reads GAGVSQSPSNKVTEKGKDVELRCDPISGHTALYWYRQSLGQGLEFLIYFQGNSAPDKSGLPSDRFSAERTGGSVSTLTIQRTQQEDSAVYLCASSPDRVNYGYTFGSGTRLTVV.

The rearrangement links TRBV5-4 to TRBJ2-7; 8 positions match TRBD2. Germline V lookup: CDR1 SGHNT, CDR2 YYREEE (reference sequence). CDR3 length equals 14 residues. V trimming: 4 bases; J trimming: 1 base; junction bases outside the gene matches: 4. The CDR3 is CASSPGGESYEQYF. The CDR3 DNA is TGTGCCAGCAGCCCCGGGGGGGAGTCCTACGAGCAGTACTTC.

The chain employs TRBV27 and TRBJ2-1; D is unclear. V was trimmed by 3 bases and J by 7 bases, leaving 7 bases between them. CDR1 and CDR2 (germline): MNHEY, SMNVEV (reference sequence). CDR3 length: 12 amino acids. CDR3 in amino acids: CASSFGTNEQFF. The CDR3, as DNA: TGTGCCAGCAGTTTTGGCACAAATGAGCAGTTCTTC.

The chain employs TRBV7-2 and TRBJ2-7, with D possibly matching TRBD1 (6 bases). CDR1 and CDR2 (germline): SGHTA, FQGNSA. V shed 5 bases and J shed 2 bases, with 10 bases lying between them. The CDR3 is 13 amino acids. CDR3 sequence: CASSLTGTYEQYF. CDR3 nucleotide sequence: TGTGCCAGCAGCCTAACAGGGACCTACGAGCAGTACTTC.

This rearrangement joins TRBV5-5 to TRBJ1-4, with no clear D. Trimming pared 2 bases from V and 2 bases from J, leaving 7 bases between. Per the germline V gene, CDR1 is SGHKS and CDR2 is YYEKEE (reference sequence). This CDR3 has 14 amino acids. The CDR3 loop is CASSLSGTNEKLFF. DNA of the CDR3: TGTGCCAGCAGCTTATCGGGGACTAATGAAAAACTGTTTTTT.

The V call is TRBV11-2, the J call TRBJ1-1; D gene ambiguous. This CDR3 has 17 residues. Trimming left V 1 base short and J 0 bases short, with 15 bases between. The germline V gene has CDR1 SGHAT and CDR2 FQNNGV. The CDR3 region has the DNA TGTGCCAGCAGCTTAGTTCGAGGGCGCAGGATGAACACTGAAGCTTTCTTT. Its translation: CASSLVRGRRMNTEAFF.

This clone was found once. The rearrangement joins TRBV7-9 to TRBJ2-5, with 8 bases matching TRBD1. CDR1 and CDR2 (germline): SEHNR, FQNEAQ (reference sequence). V gave up 5 bases and J gave up 5 bases; unmatched junction bases: 10. This CDR3 has 15 residues. The CDR3 nucleotides read TGTGCCAGCAGCGCACAGGGGGGCCTCTTGGAGACCCAGTACTTC. This translates into CASSAQGGLLETQYF. Supplemented by reference TRBV7-9 and TRBJ2-5, the full variable domain reads DTGVSQNPRHKITKRGQNVTFRCDPISEHNRLYWYRQTLGQGPEFLTYFQNEAQLEKSRLLSDRFSAERPKGSFSTLEIQRTEQGDSAMYLCASSAQGGLLETQYFGPGTRLLVL.

This clone was counted once. V is TRBV3-1 (or the pseudogene TRBV3-2) and J is TRBJ1-2, with TRBD1 identical over 11 bases. The ends lost 8 bases at V and 10 bases at J; junction bases unmatched: 9. This CDR3 is built from 13 residues. Germline CDR1 reads LGHDT; CDR2 reads YNNKEL (reference sequence). The CDR3 is CASVAGQGGIYTF. The CDR3 nucleotides read TGTGCCAGCGTCGCGGGACAGGGGGGTATCTACACCTTC.

The chain uses TRBV5-1 and TRBJ1-1, with TRBD1 matching over 7 bases. Losses at the gene ends were 3 bases for V and 0 bases for J; bases not matched to a gene: 5. CDR3 size: 15 residues. Germline values: CDR1 SGHRS, CDR2 YFSETQ. CDR3 loop: CASSWDSIMNTEAFF. CDR3 nucleotide sequence: TGCGCCAGCAGCTGGGACAGCATAATGAACACTGAAGCTTTCTTT.

The genes are TRBV6-1 and TRBJ2-7; D possibly corresponds to TRBD1 (5 bases). V lost 2 bases and J 3 bases, leaving 5 bases between the germline ends. The germline CDR1 and CDR2 sequences are MNHNS and SASEGT. CDR3 length equals 12 residues. CDR3 region: CASSERGYEQYF. The CDR3 coding sequence is TGTGCCAGCAGTGAAAGGGGCTACGAGCAGTACTTC.

V and J are TRBV5-5 and TRBJ2-4; 9 bases are shared with TRBD1. From germline, CDR1 is SGHKS and CDR2 YYEKEE (reference sequence). Trimming cost V 1 base and J 3 bases; bases outside gene matches: 5. CDR3 length: 16 amino acids. CDR3 loop: CASSLRGQGDKNIQYF. CDR3 bases: TGTGCCAGCAGCTTGAGGGGACAGGGAGACAAAAACATTCAGTACTTC.

The chain links TRBV3-1 (or the pseudogene TRBV3-2) to TRBJ2-3; the D is unclear. Trimming removed 4 bases at V and 10 bases at J, with 12 bases between. The CDR3 is 12 residues long. Germline lookup yields CDR1 LGHDT and CDR2 YNNKEL (reference sequence). The CDR3 region is CASSPLGQAQYF. In DNA, the CDR3 is TGTGCCAGCAGCCCCCTGGGCCAGGCGCAGTATTTT.